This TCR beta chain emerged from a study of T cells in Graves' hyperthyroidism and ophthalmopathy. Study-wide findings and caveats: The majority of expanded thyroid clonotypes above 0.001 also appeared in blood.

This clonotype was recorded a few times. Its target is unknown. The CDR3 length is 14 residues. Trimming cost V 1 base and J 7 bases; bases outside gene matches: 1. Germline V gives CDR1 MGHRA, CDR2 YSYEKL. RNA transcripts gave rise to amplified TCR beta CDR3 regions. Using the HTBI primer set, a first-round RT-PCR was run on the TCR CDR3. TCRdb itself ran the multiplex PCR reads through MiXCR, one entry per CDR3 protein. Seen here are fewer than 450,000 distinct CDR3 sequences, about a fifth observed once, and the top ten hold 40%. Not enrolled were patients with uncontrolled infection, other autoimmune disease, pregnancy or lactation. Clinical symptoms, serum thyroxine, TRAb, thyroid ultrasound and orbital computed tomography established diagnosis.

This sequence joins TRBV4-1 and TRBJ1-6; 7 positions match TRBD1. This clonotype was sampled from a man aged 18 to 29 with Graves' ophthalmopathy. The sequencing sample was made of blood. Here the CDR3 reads CASSQVQGNSPLHF. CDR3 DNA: TGCGCCAGCAGCCAAGTACAGGGGAATTCACCCCTCCACTTT.